The subject of this entry is one T cell receptor beta chain. Its antigen remains unidentified. The stimulus was lysate of CMV-infected fibroblasts, about 11 ug/mL. CD40L-negative CD69-negative CD45RO-high memory CD4+ T cells were sorted as populations depleted of antigen-responding cells. Undetectable plasma HIV-1 RNA below 50 copies/mL lasted at least 4 years. These data belong to a study of persistence of HIV-infected CD4 T cells. General study results and limits: Antigen-responding cells were enriched for degenerate expanded CDR3beta sequences. Compared with CD3/CD28-stimulated cells, CMV- and Gag-responding cells showed lower TCRbeta richness.

This CDR3 is built from 13 residues. Trimming at V came to 4 bases and at J to 4 bases, leaving 3 bases not matched to a gene. The germline V gene encodes CDR1 SGHTA and CDR2 FQGNSA. This was the immunoSEQ version 4 assay in survey mode. Sequencing used immunoSEQ multiplex PCR; TCRdb keeps in-frame clones, though not all of them. The table has 30,000 to 35,000 clones, 80% to 90% seen once. The sample consisted of CD4+ T cells sorted from PBMCs after roughly 17-hour stimulation, taken from a patient who received antiretroviral therapy. This clonotype originated in an adult man with HIV who was CMV-seropositive. The chain links TRBV7-2 to TRBJ1-1; 7 bases line up with TRBD1. The CDR3 nucleotides are TGTGCCAGCAGCTCCACAGGGGTCACTGAAGCTTTCTTT. Translating gives CASSSTGVTEAFF.